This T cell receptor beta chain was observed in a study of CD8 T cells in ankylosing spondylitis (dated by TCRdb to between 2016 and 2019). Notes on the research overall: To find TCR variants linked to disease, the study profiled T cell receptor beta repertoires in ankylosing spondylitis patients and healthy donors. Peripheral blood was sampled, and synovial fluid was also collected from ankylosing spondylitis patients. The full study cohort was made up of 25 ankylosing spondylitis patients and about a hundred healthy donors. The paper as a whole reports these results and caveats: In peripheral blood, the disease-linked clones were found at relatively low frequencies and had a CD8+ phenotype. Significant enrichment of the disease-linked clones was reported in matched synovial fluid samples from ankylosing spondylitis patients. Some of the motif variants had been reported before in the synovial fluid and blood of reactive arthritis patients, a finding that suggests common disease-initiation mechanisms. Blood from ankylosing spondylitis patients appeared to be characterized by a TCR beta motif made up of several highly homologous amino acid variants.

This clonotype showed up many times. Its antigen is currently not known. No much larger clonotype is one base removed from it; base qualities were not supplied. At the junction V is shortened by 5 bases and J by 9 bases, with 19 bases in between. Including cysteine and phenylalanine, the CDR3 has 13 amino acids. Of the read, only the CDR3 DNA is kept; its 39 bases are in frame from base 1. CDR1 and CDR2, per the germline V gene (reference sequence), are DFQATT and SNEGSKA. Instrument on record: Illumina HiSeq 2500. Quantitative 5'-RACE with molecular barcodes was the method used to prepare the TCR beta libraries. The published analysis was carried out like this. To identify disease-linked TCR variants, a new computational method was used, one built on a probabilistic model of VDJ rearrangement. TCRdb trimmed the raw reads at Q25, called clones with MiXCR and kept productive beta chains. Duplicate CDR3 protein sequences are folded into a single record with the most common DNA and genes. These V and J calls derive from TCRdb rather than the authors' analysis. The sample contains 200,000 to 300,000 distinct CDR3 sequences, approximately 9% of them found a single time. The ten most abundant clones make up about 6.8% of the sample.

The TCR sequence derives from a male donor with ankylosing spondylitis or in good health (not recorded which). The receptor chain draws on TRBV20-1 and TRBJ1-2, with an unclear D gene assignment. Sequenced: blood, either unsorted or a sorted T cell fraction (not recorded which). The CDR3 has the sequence CSALSTAGGSYTF. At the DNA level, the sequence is TGCAGTGCTTTAAGCACAGCCGGAGGGAGCTACACCTTC.